What follows describes a single T cell receptor beta chain. The sample belongs to a study of blood T cell repertoires in COVID-19. The V gene's germline CDR1 is LGHDT and CDR2 YNNKEL (reference sequence). The CDR3 has 15 residues. The V gene end was trimmed by 4 bases and the J gene end by 1 base; junction bases not matched to a gene: 6. As handled by the study authors: Amplification with reference gene primers provided the estimates of nucleated cell counts. Produced via immunoSEQ multiplex PCR; TCRdb's table is partial and in-frame only. Clonal size and the V and J genes are those of that table, whereas D and trimming came from the DNA. The sample has roughly 87,000 clones; around four fifths are singletons.

The chain links TRBV3-1 (or the pseudogene TRBV3-2) to TRBJ1-1; 7 bases are shared with TRBD1. The TCR sequence derives from a woman aged 70 to 79 with acute or convalescent COVID-19. Sample: peripheral blood. The CDR3 sequence: CASSPRQGGNTEAFF. The CDR3 nucleotides read TGTGCCAGCAGCCCCAGGCAGGGGGGGAACACTGAAGCTTTCTTT.